This T cell receptor (beta chain) was sequenced for a study of blood T cell repertoires in COVID-19. Trimming took 5 bases from V and 3 from J; bases not matched to a gene: 12. Germline V gene data show CDR1 as SGHRS and CDR2 as YFSETQ. This CDR3 is built from 17 residues. Some clones are missing from TCRdb's copy, which holds only in-frame ones; the method was immunoSEQ multiplex PCR. The table shows about 260,000 clones, with around 84% occurring only once. The TCR sequence derives from a man aged 60-69 years with acute or convalescent COVID-19. V and J are TRBV5-1 and TRBJ2-3; TRBD1 agrees at 10 bases. Input material: peripheral blood. CDR3 residues: CASSSGTGVFGTDTQYF. CDR3 bases: TGCGCCAGCAGTTCCGGGACAGGGGTTTTTGGAACAGATACGCAGTATTTT.